Listed here are 15 T cell receptor beta chains from one sample, sequenced in a study of blood T cell repertoires in COVID-19. Only in-frame clones appear in the TCRdb table, and some are missing; sequencing was by immunoSEQ multiplex PCR. The sample has about 210,000 clones; approximately 80% are singletons. Sequencing was carried out using peripheral blood. These TCRs come from a human donor in a cohort sampled during active COVID-19.

The V call is TRBV6-5, the J call TRBJ2-5; unclear D gene. Trimming removed 6 bases from V and 5 bases from J, with 19 bases in between. CDR1 and CDR2 from the germline V gene are MNHEY and SVGAGI. This CDR3 comprises 15 residues. The CDR3 spells CASSLQPTAVETQYF. The CDR3, as DNA: TGTGCCAGCAGCCTACAACCGACGGCGGTGGAGACCCAGTACTTC.

The chain is built from TRBV18 and TRBJ1-6; D is undetermined. The V end was cut by 3 bases, the J end by 9 bases, with 12 bases between. The CDR3 has 14 amino acids. Germline V gene lookup returns CDR1 KGHSH and CDR2 LQKENI. The CDR3 sequence: CASSPLGDTSPLHF. The CDR3 DNA follows: TGTGCCAGCTCACCGCTCGGGGATACTTCACCCCTCCACTTT. Variable domain in full (rest from reference TRBV18 and TRBJ1-6): NAGVMQNPRHLVRRRGQEARLRCSPMKGHSHVYWYRQLPEEGLKFMVYLQKENIIDESGMPKERFSAEFPKEGPSILRIQQVVRGDSAAYFCASSPLGDTSPLHFGNGTRLTVT.

This chain uses TRBV18 with TRBJ1-3; D ambiguous. The germline gives CDR1 KGHSH, CDR2 LQKENI. The CDR3 length is 14 residues. V was shortened by 2 bases and J by 2 bases, with 7 bases between the two germline ends. The CDR3 here is CASSPSGTGNTIYF. CDR3 sequence (DNA): TGTGCCAGCTCACCATCGGGGACTGGAAACACCATATATTTT.

The V gene is TRBV4-1, the J gene TRBJ2-1, with D tentatively TRBD1 (6 bases). Germline V gives CDR1 MGHRA, CDR2 YSYEKL. This CDR3 is 16 amino acids long. Trimming cost V 7 bases and J 0 bases, with 16 bases left between them. CDR3 sequence reads: CASNHGETGSYNEQFF. Written as DNA, the CDR3 is TGCGCCAGCAACCATGGAGAGACAGGCTCCTACAATGAGCAGTTCTTC.

The chain has TRBV6-1 and TRBJ2-6, with 7 bases identical to TRBD1. The CDR3 length is 17 residues. Looked up from germline, CDR1 is MNHNS and CDR2 is SASEGT. J was trimmed by 0 bases and V by 4 bases; bases with no gene match: 6. CDR3 sequence (DNA): TGTGCCAGCAGTGCTGGGACAGCCTTCTCTGGGGCCAACGTCCTGACTTTC. Translated, it gives CASSAGTAFSGANVLTF.

This chain links TRBV5-6 with TRBJ2-7; the D gene is possibly TRBD1 (6 bases). Looked up from germline, CDR1 is SGHDT and CDR2 is YYEEEE. This CDR3 region has 14 residues. V was clipped by 1 base and J by 5 bases, with 13 bases between them. The CDR3 loop reads CASSLTGIRHEQYF. In nucleotides, the CDR3 is TGTGCCAGCAGCTTGACAGGGATAAGGCACGAGCAGTACTTC.

V usage is TRBV6-2 or TRBV6-3 and J usage is TRBJ2-5; 8 positions agree with TRBD1. J lost 1 base, V lost 5 bases, and 3 bases had no gene match. Germline loops: CDR1 MNHEY, CDR2 SVGEGT. The CDR3 runs 14 residues. The CDR3 here is CASSRTGSQETQYF. Here the CDR3 DNA reads TGTGCCAGCAGTCGGACAGGGTCCCAAGAGACCCAGTACTTC.

This chain connects TRBV6-2 or TRBV6-3 to TRBJ1-2; D gene uncertain. This CDR3 region has 15 residues. Germline CDR1 MNHEY, CDR2 SVGEGT. V was trimmed by 6 bases and J by 4 bases, leaving 18 bases between them. CDR3: CASSSPGRGGYGYTF. CDR3 coding DNA: TGTGCCAGCAGCTCCCCGGGCCGGGGTGGCTATGGCTACACCTTC.

The chain combines TRBV5-4 with TRBJ2-3, with 14 bases aligning to TRBD2. CDR1 is SGHNT and CDR2 is YYREEE in the germline V gene (reference sequence). J gave up 6 bases and V 3 bases, and 3 bases lay outside the gene matches. This CDR3 contains 15 residues. The CDR3 coding sequence is TGTGCCAGCAGCTCCAGGACTAGCGGGAGGGATACGCAGTATTTT. Encoded protein: CASSSRTSGRDTQYF.

This rearrangement joins TRBV19 to TRBJ2-7; maybe TRBD1 (8 bases). The CDR3 spans 14 residues. The germline V and J ends were trimmed by 5 bases and 5 bases, with 16 bases remaining between them. Looked up from germline, CDR1 is LNHDA and CDR2 is SQIVND (reference sequence). The CDR3 loop is CASSVDRGGDEQYF. For the CDR3, the DNA is TGTGCCAGTAGTGTCGACAGGGGAGGGGACGAGCAGTACTTC.

The J gene is TRBJ1-2, the V gene TRBV7-3; D gene ambiguous. Germline loops: CDR1 SGHTA, CDR2 FQGTGA. This CDR3 spans 13 amino acids. Trimming pared 2 bases from V and 3 bases from J, leaving 7 bases between. As DNA, the CDR3 is TGTGCCAGCAGCTTAGGGAGGCACTATGGCTACACCTTC. Protein product: CASSLGRHYGYTF.

This chain uses TRBV28 with TRBJ2-7; D is uncertain. CDR1 MDHEN and CDR2 SYDVKM come from the germline V gene. This CDR3 region has 11 residues. V gave up 1 base and J gave up 6 bases, with 4 bases separating them. The CDR3 is CASSLFLEQYF. The CDR3 DNA follows: TGTGCCAGCAGTTTATTTCTCGAGCAGTACTTC. Full variable domain (missing parts from reference TRBV28 and TRBJ2-7): DVKVTQSSRYLVKRTGEKVFLECVQDMDHENMFWYRQDPGLGLRLIYFSYDVKMKEKGDIPEGYSVSREKKERFSLILESASTNQTSMYLCASSLFLEQYFGPGTRLTVT.

The gene calls are TRBV4-3 and TRBJ1-1, with 8 bases matching TRBD1. CDR3 length: 14 amino acids. Germline-derived CDR1 and CDR2 are LGHNA and YSLEER. V shed 3 bases, J shed 4 bases, and the junction held 4 bases outside the gene matches. This chain's CDR3 is CASSQDRAATEAFF. CDR3 bases: TGCGCCAGCAGCCAGGACAGGGCGGCCACTGAAGCTTTCTTT.

The rearrangement links TRBV28 to TRBJ1-3, with TRBD1 as a possible D gene (6 bases). Germline V gene data show CDR1 as MDHEN and CDR2 as SYDVKM. Trimming removed 3 bases at V and 4 bases at J, with 10 bases between. This CDR3 is built from 14 residues. Here the CDR3 reads CASSFRGGGNTIYF. CDR3 DNA sequence: TGTGCCAGCAGTTTTCGAGGGGGAGGAAACACCATATATTTT. Looking up the rest from reference TRBV28 and TRBJ1-3 gives the full variable domain: DVKVTQSSRYLVKRTGEKVFLECVQDMDHENMFWYRQDPGLGLRLIYFSYDVKMKEKGDIPEGYSVSREKKERFSLILESASTNQTSMYLCASSFRGGGNTIYFGEGSWLTVV.

J is TRBJ2-1 and V is TRBV27; 11 bases match TRBD2. Germline CDR1 MNHEY, CDR2 SMNVEV (reference sequence). The CDR3 loop spans 15 amino acids. Trimming cost V 5 bases and J 6 bases; bases outside gene matches: 6. CDR3 DNA sequence: TGTGCCAGCAGTCCCGGGACTAGCGGATCCAATGAGCAGTTCTTC. Its translation is CASSPGTSGSNEQFF.